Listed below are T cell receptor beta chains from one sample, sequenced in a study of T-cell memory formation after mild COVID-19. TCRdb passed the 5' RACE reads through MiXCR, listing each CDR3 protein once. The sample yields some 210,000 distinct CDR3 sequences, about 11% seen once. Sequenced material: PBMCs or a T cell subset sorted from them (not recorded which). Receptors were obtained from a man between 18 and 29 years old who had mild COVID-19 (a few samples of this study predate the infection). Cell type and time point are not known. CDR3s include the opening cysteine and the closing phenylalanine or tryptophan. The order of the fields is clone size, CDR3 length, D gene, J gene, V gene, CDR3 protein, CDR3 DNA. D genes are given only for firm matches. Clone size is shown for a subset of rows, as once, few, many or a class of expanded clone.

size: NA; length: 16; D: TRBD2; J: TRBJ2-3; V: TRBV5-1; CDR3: CASSLQLAGAVDTQYF; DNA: TGCGCCAGCAGCTTGCAACTAGCGGGGGCCGTAGATACGCAGTATTTT
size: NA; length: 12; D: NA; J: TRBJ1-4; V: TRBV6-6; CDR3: CASSYSKDPGTF; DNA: TGTGCCAGCAGTTACTCGAAGGATCCAGGGACTTTC
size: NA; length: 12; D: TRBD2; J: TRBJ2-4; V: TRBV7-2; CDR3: CASSLDGRVQYF; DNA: TGTGCCAGCAGCTTGGACGGGAGGGTTCAGTACTTC
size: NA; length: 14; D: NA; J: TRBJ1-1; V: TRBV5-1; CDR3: CASSFRTENTEAFF; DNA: TGCGCCAGCAGCTTCAGGACGGAGAACACTGAAGCTTTCTTT
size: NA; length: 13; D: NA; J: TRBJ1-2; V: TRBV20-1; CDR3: CSASAGISYGYTF; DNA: TGCAGTGCTAGCGCCGGGATATCCTATGGCTACACCTTC
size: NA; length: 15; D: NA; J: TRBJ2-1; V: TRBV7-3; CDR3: CASSSTGGLYNEQFF; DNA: TGTGCCAGCAGCTCCACCGGGGGGCTCTACAATGAGCAGTTCTTC
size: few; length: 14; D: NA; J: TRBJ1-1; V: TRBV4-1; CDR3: CASSQYTPGAEAFF; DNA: TGCGCCAGCAGCCAATACACCCCCGGCGCTGAAGCTTTCTTT
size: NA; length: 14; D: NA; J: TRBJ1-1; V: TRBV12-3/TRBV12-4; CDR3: CASSLARGGTEAFF; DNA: TGTGCCAGCAGTTTAGCCAGGGGAGGGACTGAAGCTTTCTTT
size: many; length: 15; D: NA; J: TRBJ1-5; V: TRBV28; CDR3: CASSLGGYSNQPQHF; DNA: TGTGCCAGCAGTTTAGGGGGTTATAGCAATCAGCCCCAGCATTTT
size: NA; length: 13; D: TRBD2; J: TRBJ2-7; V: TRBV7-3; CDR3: CASSLSGGSEQYF; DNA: TGTGCCAGCAGCTTGAGCGGGGGGTCCGAGCAGTACTTC
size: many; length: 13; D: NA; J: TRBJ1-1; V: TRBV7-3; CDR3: CASSQARDTEAFF; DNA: TGTGCCAGCAGCCAGGCACGAGACACTGAAGCTTTCTTT
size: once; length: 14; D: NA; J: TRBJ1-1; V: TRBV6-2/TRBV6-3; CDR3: CASSWDFMNTEAFF; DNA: TGTGCCAGCAGTTGGGATTTTATGAACACTGAAGCTTTCTTT
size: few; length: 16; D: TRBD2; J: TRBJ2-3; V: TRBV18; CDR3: CASSPLAGGLGDTQYF; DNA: TGTGCCAGCTCACCATTAGCGGGGGGGCTCGGAGATACGCAGTATTTT
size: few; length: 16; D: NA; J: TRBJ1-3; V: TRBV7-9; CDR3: CASSSWAEGSGNTIYF; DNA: TGTGCCAGCAGTTCTTGGGCAGAGGGGTCTGGAAACACCATATATTTT
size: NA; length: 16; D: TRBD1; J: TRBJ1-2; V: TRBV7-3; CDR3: CASSLRTSGTGTPLTF; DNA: TGTGCCAGCAGCTTAAGAACCTCGGGGACAGGAACCCCCCTCACCTTC
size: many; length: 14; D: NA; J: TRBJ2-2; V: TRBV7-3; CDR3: CASSLSRNTGELFF; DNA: TGTGCCAGCAGCTTAAGCAGGAACACCGGGGAGCTGTTTTTT
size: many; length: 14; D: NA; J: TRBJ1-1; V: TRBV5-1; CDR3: CASSLNQGWTEAFF; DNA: TGCGCCAGCAGCTTGAATCAGGGTTGGACTGAAGCTTTCTTT
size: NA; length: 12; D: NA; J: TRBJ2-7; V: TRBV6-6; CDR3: CASSYPGVEQYF; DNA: TGTGCCAGCAGTTACCCCGGGGTTGAGCAGTACTTC
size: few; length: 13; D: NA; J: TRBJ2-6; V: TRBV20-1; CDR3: CSARNSGANVLTF; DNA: TGCAGTGCTAGAAACTCTGGGGCCAACGTCCTGACTTTC
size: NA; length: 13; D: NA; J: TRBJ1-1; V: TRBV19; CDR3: CASRSQTNTEAFF; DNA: TGTGCCAGTAGATCGCAGACGAACACGGAAGCTTTCTTT
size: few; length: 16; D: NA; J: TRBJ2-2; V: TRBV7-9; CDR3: CASSPGHGVATGELFF; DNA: TGTGCCAGCAGCCCGGGACACGGTGTGGCCACCGGGGAGCTGTTTTTT
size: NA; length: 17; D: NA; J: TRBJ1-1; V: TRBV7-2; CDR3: CASTKVGGAAPKTEAFF; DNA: TGTGCCAGCACCAAAGTCGGGGGCGCCGCACCGAAGACTGAAGCTTTCTTT
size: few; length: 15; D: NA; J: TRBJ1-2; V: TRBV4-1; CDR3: CASSQDWGLGYGYTF; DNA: TGCGCCAGCAGCCAAGATTGGGGCCTGGGCTATGGCTACACCTTC
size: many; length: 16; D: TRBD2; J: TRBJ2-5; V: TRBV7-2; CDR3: CASSLARWRGQETQYF; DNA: TGTGCCAGCAGCTTAGCCCGGTGGCGGGGGCAAGAGACCCAGTACTTC
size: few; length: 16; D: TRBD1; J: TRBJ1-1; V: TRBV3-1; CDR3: CASSRSPGQGVTEAFF; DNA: TGTGCCAGCAGCCGATCCCCGGGACAGGGGGTCACTGAAGCTTTCTTT
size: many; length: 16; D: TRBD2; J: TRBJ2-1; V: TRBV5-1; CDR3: CASSLLAGGPNNEQFF; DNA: TGCGCCAGCAGCCTTCTAGCGGGGGGACCAAACAATGAGCAGTTCTTC
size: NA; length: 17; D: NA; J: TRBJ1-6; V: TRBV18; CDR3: CASSPRRESSYNSPLHF; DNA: TGTGCCAGCTCACCGCGGCGGGAGAGCTCCTATAATTCACCCCTCCACTTT
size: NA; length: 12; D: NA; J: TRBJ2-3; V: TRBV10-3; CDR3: CAISISTDTQYF; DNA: TGTGCCATCAGTATTAGCACAGATACGCAGTATTTT
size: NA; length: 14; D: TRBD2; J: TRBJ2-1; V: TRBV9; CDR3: CASSPGGTYNEQFF; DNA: TGTGCCAGCAGCCCGGGGGGAACCTACAATGAGCAGTTCTTC
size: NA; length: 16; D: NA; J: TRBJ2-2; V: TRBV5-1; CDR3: CASSLMSRANTGELFF; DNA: TGCGCCAGCAGCTTGATGTCCCGGGCGAACACCGGGGAGCTGTTTTTT
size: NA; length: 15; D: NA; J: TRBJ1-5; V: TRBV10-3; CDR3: CAISESRGWHQPQHF; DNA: TGTGCCATCAGTGAGTCAAGGGGTTGGCATCAGCCCCAGCATTTT
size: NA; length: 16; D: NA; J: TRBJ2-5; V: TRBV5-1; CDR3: CASSPGDRTVQETQYF; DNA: TGCGCCAGCAGCCCGGGAGACCGGACTGTCCAAGAGACCCAGTACTTC
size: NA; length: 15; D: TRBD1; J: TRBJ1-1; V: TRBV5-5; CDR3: CASSSTGTGNTEAFF; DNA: TGTGCCAGCAGCTCCACCGGGACAGGGAACACTGAAGCTTTCTTT
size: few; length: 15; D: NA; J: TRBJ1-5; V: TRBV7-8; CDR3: CASTARRGVEQPQHF; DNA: TGTGCCAGCACCGCCCGGCGGGGTGTTGAGCAGCCCCAGCATTTT
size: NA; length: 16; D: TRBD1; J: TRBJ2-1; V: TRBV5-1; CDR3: CASSLDPGQNYNEQFF; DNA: TGCGCCAGCAGCTTAGACCCGGGACAGAACTACAATGAGCAGTTCTTC
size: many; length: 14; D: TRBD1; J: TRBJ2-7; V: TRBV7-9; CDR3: CASSWGQRAYEQYF; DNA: TGTGCCAGCAGTTGGGGACAGAGAGCCTACGAGCAGTACTTC
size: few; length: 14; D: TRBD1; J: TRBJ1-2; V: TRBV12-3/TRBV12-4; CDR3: CASSDLDRGDGYTF; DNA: TGTGCCAGCAGCGACCTAGACAGGGGGGATGGCTACACCTTC
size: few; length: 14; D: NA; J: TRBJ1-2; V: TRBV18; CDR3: CASSPDRGHYGYTF; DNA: TGTGCCAGCTCACCAGACCGGGGCCACTATGGCTACACCTTC
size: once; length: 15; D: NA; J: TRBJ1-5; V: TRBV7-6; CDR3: CASSSTGGSGQPQHF; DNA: TGTGCCAGCAGCTCTACGGGGGGATCAGGTCAGCCCCAGCATTTT
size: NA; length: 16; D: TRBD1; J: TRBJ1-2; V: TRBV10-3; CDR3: CAIRDPRNDRVYGYTF; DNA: TGTGCCATCAGAGACCCCCGAAATGACAGGGTCTATGGCTACACCTTC
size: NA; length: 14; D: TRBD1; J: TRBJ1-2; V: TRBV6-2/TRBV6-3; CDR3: CASSYRGTGESYTF; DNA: TGTGCCAGCAGTTATCGCGGGACAGGGGAGAGCTACACCTTC
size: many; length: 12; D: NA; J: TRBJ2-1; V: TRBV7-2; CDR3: CASSLSRVKQFF; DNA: TGTGCCAGCAGCTTATCCAGGGTGAAGCAGTTCTTC
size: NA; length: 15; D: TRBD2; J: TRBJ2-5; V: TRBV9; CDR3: CASSVGGGFQETQYF; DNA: TGTGCCAGCAGCGTAGGCGGGGGATTCCAAGAGACCCAGTACTTC
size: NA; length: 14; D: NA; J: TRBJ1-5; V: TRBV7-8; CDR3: CASSPIQGLKPQHF; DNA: TGTGCCAGCAGCCCGATCCAAGGGTTAAAGCCCCAGCATTTT
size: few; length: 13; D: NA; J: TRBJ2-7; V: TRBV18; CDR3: CASSPTNGDEQYF; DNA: TGTGCCAGCTCACCAACGAATGGGGACGAGCAGTACTTC
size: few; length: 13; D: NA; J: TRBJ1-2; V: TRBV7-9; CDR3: CASTLRADDGYTF; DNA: TGTGCCAGCACCCTAAGGGCAGACGATGGCTACACCTTC
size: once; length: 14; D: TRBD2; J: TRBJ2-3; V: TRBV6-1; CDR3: CASLVLGEGDTQYF; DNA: TGTGCCAGCTTGGTGTTAGGGGAGGGAGATACGCAGTATTTT
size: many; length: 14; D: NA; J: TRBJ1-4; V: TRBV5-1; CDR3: CASSRGTTNEKLFF; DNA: TGCGCCAGCAGTCGGGGGACTACTAATGAAAAACTGTTTTTT
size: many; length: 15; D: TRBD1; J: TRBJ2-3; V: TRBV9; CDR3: CASSAQTGKGDTQYF; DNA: TGTGCCAGCAGCGCCCAGACAGGGAAGGGAGATACGCAGTATTTT
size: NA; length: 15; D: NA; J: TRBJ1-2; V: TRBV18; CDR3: CASSPGQAINYGYTF; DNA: TGTGCCAGCTCACCAGGGCAGGCGATTAACTATGGCTACACCTTC
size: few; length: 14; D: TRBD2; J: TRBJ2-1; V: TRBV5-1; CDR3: CASNRLAGEVEQFF; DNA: TGCGCCAGCAACAGACTAGCGGGGGAGGTTGAGCAGTTCTTC
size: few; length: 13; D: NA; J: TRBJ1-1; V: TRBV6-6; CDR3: CASTPERYGVAFF; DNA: TGTGCCAGCACCCCAGAACGGTACGGGGTAGCTTTCTTT